Included here is one TCR beta chain sequence, with context. Antigen specificity is unknown. CDR3 size: 15 residues. Germline V lookup: CDR1 SGDLS, CDR2 YYNGEE. The V and J ends lost 0 bases and 7 bases, in that order; junction bases with no gene match: 9. Extraction and reverse transcription of RNA yielded cDNA as the sequencing template. Using immunoSEQ multiplex PCR, the repertoire was profiled, and TCRdb retains in-frame clones only, with some absent. This sample has over 250,000 clones, with roughly 63% found just once. This entry comes from a study of CD8+ T cells in alopecia areata. Study details: Treated individuals took tofacitinib by mouth, 5 to 10 mg twice daily. Study-level points and caveats: Expanded CD8+ clones among the top 100, as well as scalp clonality, were significantly decreased by tofacitinib. Clonality exceeded that of normal scalp in lesional scalp, most notably in alopecia totalis/universalis.

Treatment noted: oral pan-JAK inhibitor, 5-10 mg twice daily. Alopecia areata patients provided lesional scalp punch biopsies and peripheral blood, both collected for the study. The source of this sequence is a human donor with alopecia areata. The rearrangement uses TRBV9 and TRBJ2-7, with TRBD1 identical over 8 bases. The sequencing used CD4+ T cells sorted from blood, collected around week 54, from a patient treated with tofacitinib. For the CDR3, the DNA is TGTGCCAGCAGCGTAGGAGCCAGGGGGCAGGGAGAGCAGTACTTC. Its protein product is CASSVGARGQGEQYF.